These 7 T cell receptor beta chains share one sample of origin, sequenced in a study of PD-L1 blockade in urothelial cancer (dated by TCRdb to about 2017). The time point label corresponds to: peripheral blood 6 weeks after treatment start. Library generation was performed with the immunoSEQ multiplex PCR assay. TCRdb carries this immuneACCESS record with in-frame sequences only. Its versions omit some clonotypes, under half of them owing to an unresolved V gene in the studies checked, with the rest unexplained. The sample data list more than 45,000 clones, and around 86% of these were observed just once. More than 9% of the sample lies in the top ten. The starting material was PBMCs, obtained around atezolizumab (anti-PD-L1) treatment. The receptor source for this set is a man between 60 and 75 years old with urothelial cancer.

The rearrangement uses TRBV6-4 and TRBJ2-1; 9 bases are a match to TRBD2. This CDR3 region has 16 residues. V was clipped by 6 bases and J by 2 bases; unmatched bases: 8. CDR1 MRHNA and CDR2 SNTAGT come from the germline V gene. CDR3 sequence: CASSTSSGETYNEQFF. The CDR3 DNA reads TGTGCCAGCAGCACCTCTAGCGGGGAGACCTACAATGAGCAGTTCTTC.

The chain couples TRBV7-9 to TRBJ1-1, with 7 bases matching TRBD1. CDR1 is SEHNR and CDR2 is FQNEAQ in the germline V gene (reference sequence). The CDR3 extends over 17 amino acids. The trim removed 0 bases at V and 1 base at J, leaving 8 bases unmatched. CDR3 coding DNA: TGTGCCAGCAGCTTAGCGGGACAGTCATCTCGGAACACTGAAGCTTTCTTT. Translation gives CASSLAGQSSRNTEAFF.

The rearrangement joins TRBV19 to TRBJ1-5; D possibly corresponds to TRBD1 (6 bases). The CDR3 runs to 13 residues. The V end lost 10 bases, the J end lost 3 bases, and 13 bases lay between the germline ends. From germline, CDR1 is LNHDA and CDR2 SQIVND (reference sequence). CDR3 sequence: CATCWGPNQPQHF. The CDR3 coding sequence is TGTGCCACCTGCTGGGGGCCCAATCAGCCCCAGCATTTT.

The rearrangement uses TRBV2 and TRBJ2-7, with TRBD1 identical over 11 bases. V lost 7 bases to trimming and J lost 7 bases; unmatched junction nucleotides: 6. The CDR3 length is 13 residues. Germline CDR1 SNHLY, CDR2 FYNNEI. CDR3: CASNGQGAEEQYF. CDR3 nucleotide sequence: TGTGCCAGCAACGGACAGGGGGCTGAGGAGCAGTACTTC.

V gene TRBV7-2 combines with J gene TRBJ1-5, with D hard to call. The CDR3 covers 16 residues. Germline V gives CDR1 SGHTA, CDR2 FQGNSA. The V and J ends lost 2 bases and 0 bases respectively, with 11 bases between them. CDR3 DNA: TGTGCCAGCAGCTTAAAATTCCGCGGTAGCAATCAGCCCCAGCATTTT. Encoded protein: CASSLKFRGSNQPQHF.

The V and J genes are TRBV5-1 and TRBJ2-3, with TRBD2 matching 11 bases. Trimming cost V 4 bases and J 2 bases; bases outside gene matches: 3. Germline V lookup: CDR1 SGHRS, CDR2 YFSETQ. The CDR3 has 15 residues. This chain's CDR3 is CASSSSGGATDTQYF. CDR3 DNA: TGCGCCAGCAGCAGTAGCGGGGGGGCCACAGATACGCAGTATTTT.

In this sample, this clone turned up once. V is TRBV19 and J is TRBJ1-5, with D perhaps TRBD1 (5 bases). This CDR3 is 13 amino acids long. Trimming stripped 9 bases from V and 0 bases from J, with 9 bases between. Germline loops: CDR1 LNHDA, CDR2 SQIVND (reference sequence). In DNA, the CDR3 is TGTGCCAGCAGCGACAGTAGCAATCAGCCCCAGCATTTT. This sequence encodes CASSDSSNQPQHF.